Presented here are 15 T cell receptor beta chains from one specimen sequenced in a study of T cell repertoires in cytomegalovirus infection. Their antigens remain unidentified. MiXCR, applied by TCRdb to the reads, yields one record per CDR3 protein. The data hold 250,000 to 300,000 distinct CDR3 sequences, with 20% to 25% observed a single time. This material consisted of cultured PBMCs, taken from culture after CMV antigen stimulation. Receptors were obtained from a human donor in good health (CMV status not recorded). Some clones in this sample may be carry-over from other donors' samples.

The chain joins TRBV29-1 to TRBJ2-2; possible D gene TRBD1, 6 bases. With 0 bases removed from V and 6 bases from J, the gap between germline ends came to 14 bases. CDR3 size: 15 residues. In germline, CDR1 is SQVTM, CDR2 ANQGSEA. The CDR3 DNA follows: TGCAGCGTTGAAGAGCCCAGGGGAACCCCCGGGGAGCTGTTTTTT. Amino acids: CSVEEPRGTPGELFF.

V and J are TRBV20-1 and TRBJ1-1; 7 positions match TRBD1. The CDR3 runs to 13 residues. V shed 0 bases and J 11 bases; nucleotides not matched to a gene: 9. CDR1 and CDR2 from the germline V gene are DFQATT and SNEGSKA (reference sequence). The CDR3 protein is CSAREGAGGPAFF. DNA of the CDR3: TGCAGTGCTAGAGAGGGGGCAGGGGGTCCGGCTTTCTTT.

The chain is built from TRBV7-6 and TRBJ1-1; D is unclear. Trimming took off 1 base at V and 6 bases at J, with 6 bases between the two ends. Germline lookup yields CDR1 SGHVS and CDR2 FNYEAQ. The CDR3 is 12 amino acids. The chain's CDR3 is CASSLGIAEAFF. DNA of the CDR3: TGTGCCAGCAGCTTAGGGATCGCTGAAGCTTTCTTT.

This clonotype was counted only a few times. The rearrangement joins TRBV29-1 to TRBJ1-2; no definite D call. Germline V gene lookup returns CDR1 SQVTM and CDR2 ANQGSEA. With 1 base removed from V and 8 bases from J, the gap between germline ends came to 8 bases. The CDR3 totals 11 residues. As DNA, the CDR3 is TGCAGCGTTGAAGGAGCGGGGGGCTACACCTTC. Encoded protein: CSVEGAGGYTF.

This clonotype was observed many times. The chain recombines TRBV7-8 with TRBJ2-3, with D perhaps TRBD1 (6 bases). The CDR3 has 16 amino acids. CDR1 and CDR2 (germline): SGHVS, FQNEAQ. Trimming removed 8 bases at V and 2 bases at J, with 20 bases between. The DNA of the CDR3 is TGTGCCAGCCAGGTCCGGGCAGGGGTAATCACAGATACGCAGTATTTT. It encodes CASQVRAGVITDTQYF.

J is TRBJ1-4 and V is TRBV3-1; perhaps TRBD1 as D (5 bases). Germline values: CDR1 LGHDT, CDR2 YNNKEL (reference sequence). V shed 7 bases and J shed 5 bases, with 17 bases lying between them. The CDR3 spans 15 residues. CDR3 protein: CASNTLGTRNEKLFF. In nucleotides, the CDR3 is TGTGCCAGCAACACCCTGGGGACCCGCAATGAAAAACTGTTTTTT.

The table lists this clonotype with a few counts. J is TRBJ2-3 and V is TRBV19, with D perhaps TRBD1 (5 bases). Trimming took off 3 bases at V and 5 bases at J, with 18 bases between the two ends. The CDR3 sequence is 16 residues long. From germline, CDR1 is LNHDA and CDR2 SQIVND (reference sequence). CDR3: CASSITPGLGQDTQYF. The CDR3, as DNA: TGTGCCAGTAGTATCACACCAGGGCTTGGGCAAGATACGCAGTATTTT.

This clonotype was recorded at least ten times. The chain uses TRBV7-6 and TRBJ2-3; D call uncertain. The ends were cut back, 8 bases at V and 1 base at J, with 16 bases in the middle. Germline CDR1 SGHVS, CDR2 FNYEAQ. The CDR3 is 15 residues long. CDR3 bases: TGTGCCAGCGTCAGGATGGGTGACGGCACAGATACGCAGTATTTT. Translation gives CASVRMGDGTDTQYF.

The V and J genes are TRBV7-4 and TRBJ2-2, with TRBD2 matching over 7 bases. This CDR3 has 13 residues. With V trimmed by 4 bases and J by 9 bases, 5 bases remained unmatched. Per the germline V gene, CDR1 is SGHVT and CDR2 is SQSDAQ. Written as DNA, the CDR3 is TGTGCCAGCAGCTCCCCTAGCGGAAGGGAGCTGTTTTTT. This translates into CASSSPSGRELFF.

The sample holds many counts of this clonotype. The chain combines TRBV4-1 with TRBJ2-1, with TRBD2 identical over 9 bases. This CDR3 spans 16 amino acids. The germline gives CDR1 MGHRA, CDR2 YSYEKL. V lost 1 base, J lost 8 bases, and 9 bases stayed unmatched. The CDR3 DNA follows: TGCGCCAGCAGCCAAGTGAATCGACGCGGGAGGGATGAGCAGTTCTTC. Translated, it gives CASSQVNRRGRDEQFF.

This clonotype was counted only a few times. The rearrangement uses TRBV28 and TRBJ1-5; 7 bases agree with TRBD1. The CDR3 spans 14 residues. Germline V lookup: CDR1 MDHEN, CDR2 SYDVKM. V gave up 6 bases and J gave up 4 bases; unmatched junction bases: 6. In DNA form, the CDR3 reads TGTGCCAGCAGGCTGCCACAGGGGAATCAGCCCCAGCATTTT. Protein product: CASRLPQGNQPQHF.

This clonotype was seen repeatedly, ten times or more. The V and J genes are TRBV7-2 and TRBJ2-1, with 7 bases identical to TRBD2. Germline lookup yields CDR1 SGHTA and CDR2 FQGNSA. The trim removed 0 bases at V and 10 bases at J, leaving 12 bases unmatched. This CDR3 has 16 amino acids. CDR3 sequence (DNA): TGTGCCAGCAGCTTAGCGGGGGGGATAGACCGGAGAGAGCAGTTCTTC. Its protein is CASSLAGGIDRREQFF.

This clonotype has a handful of counts. The gene calls are TRBV28 and TRBJ1-1; no clear D gene. Trimming pared 2 bases from V and 4 bases from J, leaving 5 bases between. The CDR3 loop spans 12 amino acids. The V gene's germline CDR1 is MDHEN and CDR2 SYDVKM. The CDR3 nucleotides read TGTGCCAGCAGTTTACTAAGCACTGAAGCTTTCTTT. It specifies CASSLLSTEAFF.

This clonotype was found many times. The rearrangement links TRBV12-3 or TRBV12-4 to TRBJ1-1; no firm D call. The CDR3 covers 14 residues. Trimming stripped 7 bases from V and 0 bases from J, with 12 bases between. The CDR3 bases are TGTGCCAGCATACAAGAAAACATGAACACTGAAGCTTTCTTT. It yields the protein CASIQENMNTEAFF.

There are many counts of this clonotype. The chain employs TRBV10-3 and TRBJ1-2; D remains ambiguous. Deletions cut 3 bases from V and 9 bases from J, with 17 bases between. The CDR3 runs to 14 residues. Per germline, CDR1 ENHRY and CDR2 SYGVKD. The CDR3 loop is CAISEVGGVISYTF. The CDR3 nucleotides read TGTGCCATCAGTGAAGTTGGCGGGGTAATAAGCTACACCTTC.